The 25 T cell receptor beta chains presented below share a single source sample, sequenced in a study of blood T cell repertoires in COVID-19. TCRdb's table, derived via immunoSEQ multiplex PCR, lists solely in-frame clones and lacks some. Of 25,000 to 35,000 clones in the sample, more than 60% were seen once. Sequencing was carried out using peripheral blood. The receptors stem from a woman between 70 and 85 years old with active or convalescent COVID-19.

Remarks on this clone: Germline and junction disagree at one end, which may indicate a read error. V is TRBV19 and J is TRBJ1-2; 9 nucleotides line up with TRBD1. The germline CDR1 and CDR2 sequences are LNHDA and SQIVND (reference sequence). CDR3 size: 14 residues. The CDR3 here is CASSARDRALGFSF. In DNA form, the CDR3 reads TGTGCCAGTAGTGCCCGGGACAGGGCCCTTGGATTTTCCTTC.

The chain recombines TRBV10-3 with TRBJ2-3, with a weak D call TRBD2 (6 bases). Trimming shortened V by 0 bases and J by 0 bases, and 13 bases separated the two germline ends. The CDR3 has 17 amino acids. CDR1 and CDR2 (germline): ENHRY, SYGVKD. This CDR3 is CAISESHSGPSTDTQYF. CDR3 coding DNA: TGTGCCATCAGTGAGTCCCATAGCGGACCTAGCACAGATACGCAGTATTTT.

The chain links TRBV18 to TRBJ1-2; 7 bases fit TRBD1. CDR1 is KGHSH, CDR2 LQKENI, per germline. This CDR3 is built from 14 residues. The V and J ends lost 3 bases and 4 bases, in that order; junction bases with no gene match: 5. In DNA form, the CDR3 reads TGTGCCAGCTCACCTACCGGACAGGCCTATGGCTACACCTTC. Its translation: CASSPTGQAYGYTF. Together with reference TRBV18 and TRBJ1-2, the CDR3 gives the full variable domain: NAGVMQNPRHLVRRRGQEARLRCSPMKGHSHVYWYRQLPEEGLKFMVYLQKENIIDESGMPKERFSAEFPKEGPSILRIQQVVRGDSAAYFCASSPTGQAYGYTFGSGTRLTVV.

This chain links TRBV6-6 with TRBJ2-1; the match to TRBD2 covers 7 bases. The ends lost 4 bases at V and 10 bases at J; junction bases unmatched: 10. CDR3 length: 14 amino acids. The V gene's germline CDR1 is MNHNY and CDR2 SVGAGI (reference sequence). For the CDR3, the DNA is TGTGCCAGCAGTTCCCCGGGGAGGGCCGCCGAGCAGTTCTTC. Translated, it gives CASSSPGRAAEQFF.

This clone was seen only once. This chain's CDR3 is CASSIRDSYNEQFF. CDR3 nucleotides: TGTGCCAGTAGTATCCGGGACAGCTACAATGAGCAGTTCTTC. V and J are TRBV19 and TRBJ2-1, with TRBD1 matching over 7 bases. Trimming at V came to 3 bases and at J to 3 bases, leaving 2 bases not matched to a gene. Germline CDR1 and CDR2: LNHDA and SQIVND (reference sequence). CDR3 length: 14 residues.

The genes are TRBV7-9 and TRBJ1-3; D unclear. Germline V gives CDR1 SEHNR, CDR2 FQNEAQ (reference sequence). The CDR3 spans 13 residues. Trimming took 5 bases from V and 2 from J, leaving 7 bases between them. CDR3 nucleotide sequence: TGTGCCAGCAGCGCGGGTGCTGGAAACACCATATATTTT. Translating it yields CASSAGAGNTIYF.

This chain joins TRBV6-1 and TRBJ1-2, with 11 positions matching TRBD1. CDR3 length: 16 amino acids. V shed 3 bases and J 8 bases; nucleotides not matched to a gene: 11. Germline loops: CDR1 MNHNS, CDR2 SASEGT. Here the CDR3 reads CASSEEPGQGALGYTF. The CDR3 DNA is TGTGCCAGCAGTGAGGAACCTGGACAGGGGGCGTTGGGCTACACCTTC.

This clone was detected once. The rearrangement uses TRBV6-5 and TRBJ2-7; no clear D gene. CDR1 is MNHEY, CDR2 SVGAGI, per germline. V lost 6 bases and J lost 6, with 18 bases in between. The CDR3 has 14 amino acids. Here the CDR3 DNA reads TGTGCCAGCAGCCTCACCCATCTCCGCGGCGAGCAGTACTTC. Amino acid sequence: CASSLTHLRGEQYF.

The chain is built from TRBV11-3 and TRBJ2-2; 10 positions match TRBD2. This CDR3 has 15 residues. V was pared by 5 bases and J by 4 bases, with 4 bases of the junction left unmatched. Germline CDR1 and CDR2: SGHNT and YENEEA. In nucleotides, the CDR3 is TGTGCCAGCAGCCCGGGACTAGCGTTCACCGGGGAGCTGTTTTTT. Its translation: CASSPGLAFTGELFF. Full variable domain (missing parts from reference TRBV11-3 and TRBJ2-2): EAGVVQSPRYKIIEKKQPVAFWCNPISGHNTLYWYLQNLGQGPELLIRYENEEAVDDSQLPKDRFSAERLKGVDSTLKIQPAELGDSAVYLCASSPGLAFTGELFFGEGSRLTVL.

The V and J genes are TRBV24-1 and TRBJ2-3; 8 bases are a match to TRBD2. CDR3 length equals 16 residues. Germline V CDR1 and CDR2: KGHDR, SFDVKD. V shed 2 bases, J shed 6 bases, and the junction held 9 bases outside the gene matches. This CDR3 reads CATSDSVAGFRDTQYF. The CDR3 bases are TGTGCCACCAGTGATTCGGTAGCGGGATTCAGGGATACGCAGTATTTT.

This chain connects TRBV27 to TRBJ1-1, with TRBD1 matching over 11 bases. The trim removed 2 bases at V and 4 bases at J, leaving 9 bases unmatched. This CDR3 is built from 17 residues. Germline CDR1 and CDR2: MNHEY and SMNVEV (reference sequence). This chain's CDR3 is CASSLVGQGGAGTEAFF. The DNA of the CDR3 is TGTGCCAGCAGTTTAGTGGGACAGGGGGGAGCGGGCACTGAAGCTTTCTTT.

The V and J genes are TRBV27 and TRBJ1-2; 9 bases align to TRBD1. In germline, CDR1 is MNHEY, CDR2 SMNVEV (reference sequence). The V gene end was trimmed by 4 bases and the J gene end by 6 bases; junction bases not matched to a gene: 9. The CDR3 has 15 residues. CDR3: CASSSRGTGFNGYTF. As DNA, the CDR3 is TGTGCCAGCAGTTCACGAGGGACAGGGTTCAATGGCTACACCTTC.

V gene TRBV2 combines with J gene TRBJ2-1; tentatively, D is TRBD2 (6 bases). The CDR3 extends over 14 amino acids. Trimming took off 5 bases at V and 4 bases at J, with 12 bases between the two ends. Germline V gives CDR1 SNHLY, CDR2 FYNNEI. CDR3 DNA sequence: TGTGCCAGCAGTCTGGGACTCCCATACAATGAGCAGTTCTTC. Amino acids: CASSLGLPYNEQFF.

This clone has more than one count but fewer than ten. The V and J genes are TRBV19 and TRBJ1-4; 9 nucleotides align to TRBD1. This CDR3 contains 16 residues. Losses at the gene ends were 3 bases for V and 8 bases for J; bases not matched to a gene: 10. Per germline, CDR1 LNHDA and CDR2 SQIVND (reference sequence). DNA of the CDR3: TGTGCCAGTAGTATGGCCCTCCGGACAGGGGCCGAAAAACTGTTTTTT. The encoded protein is CASSMALRTGAEKLFF.

The chain is built from TRBV6-5 and TRBJ2-3; D gene uncertain. Trimming shortened V by 2 bases and J by 4 bases, and 10 bases separated the two germline ends. CDR3 length equals 14 residues. Per the germline V gene, CDR1 is MNHEY and CDR2 is SVGAGI. CDR3: CASSYLSGSDTQYF. CDR3 DNA: TGTGCCAGCAGTTACCTCTCAGGATCAGATACGCAGTATTTT.

The chain carries TRBV11-2 and TRBJ1-5, with D possibly being TRBD1 (6 bases). With 5 bases removed from V and 6 bases from J, the gap between germline ends came to 14 bases. The CDR3 loop spans 14 amino acids. Germline V gene lookup returns CDR1 SGHAT and CDR2 FQNNGV. The CDR3 sequence: CASSHSPRGQPQHF. The CDR3 nucleotides read TGTGCCAGCAGCCATTCTCCCAGGGGTCAGCCCCAGCATTTT.

This clone was seen only once. The rearrangement links TRBV5-6 to TRBJ1-2; D perhaps matches TRBD1 (6 bases). Deletions cut 6 bases from V and 2 bases from J, with 11 bases between. Germline V gene lookup returns CDR1 SGHDT and CDR2 YYEEEE. The length of the CDR3 is 13 residues. CDR3 sequence: CASTSDRNYGYTF. The CDR3 coding sequence is TGTGCCAGCACCTCCGACAGGAACTATGGCTACACCTTC.

V and J are TRBV7-6 and TRBJ1-1; perhaps TRBD1 as D (5 bases). There are 13 residues in the CDR3. Per germline, CDR1 SGHVS and CDR2 FNYEAQ. Deletions cut 2 bases from V and 6 bases from J, with 10 bases between. For the CDR3, the DNA is TGTGCCAGCAGCTTAACCCAGGGCGCTGAAGCTTTCTTT. Translating it yields CASSLTQGAEAFF.

The V gene is TRBV28, the J gene TRBJ1-2; D is unresolved. Germline CDR1 and CDR2: MDHEN and SYDVKM. V lost 7 bases and J 0 bases, leaving 3 bases between the germline ends. The CDR3 is made up of 11 amino acids. The CDR3 spells CASISNYGYTF. CDR3 coding DNA: TGTGCCAGCATCTCTAACTATGGCTACACCTTC.

This chain links TRBV5-6 with TRBJ1-1; D not certain. CDR3 length: 13 amino acids. Germline V gene sequence: CDR1 SGHDT, CDR2 YYEEEE. V shed 1 base and J shed 2 bases, with 6 bases lying between them. The CDR3 region has the DNA TGTGCCAGCAGCTTGAACAGAAACACTGAAGCTTTCTTT. Protein product: CASSLNRNTEAFF.

A single count supports this clone. V gene TRBV10-3 combines with J gene TRBJ2-2; D perhaps matches TRBD1 (6 bases). The CDR3 consists of 17 residues. Between the trimmed V and J ends, which lost 4 bases and 0 bases, there was a span of 15 bases. Looked up from germline, CDR1 is ENHRY and CDR2 is SYGVKD. The CDR3 DNA sequence: TGTGCCATCAGTGGAAACAGGGCGTCTACGAACACCGGGGAGCTGTTTTTT. As protein: CAISGNRASTNTGELFF.

The chain joins TRBV18 to TRBJ2-7, with D tentatively TRBD1 (6 bases). The germline V and J ends were trimmed by 4 bases and 2 bases, with 15 bases remaining between them. CDR1 and CDR2 from the germline V gene are KGHSH and LQKENI. CDR3 length equals 15 residues. The CDR3 region has the DNA TGTGCCAGCTCACAGACCCGGACAGAAACCTACGAGCAGTACTTC. The encoded protein is CASSQTRTETYEQYF.

This clone was counted a single time. This chain links TRBV10-3 with TRBJ2-4; no clear D. V dropped 0 bases and J dropped 9 bases, with 12 bases sitting between them. Germline values: CDR1 ENHRY, CDR2 SYGVKD. The CDR3 sequence is 14 residues long. The CDR3 loop reads CAISESRSLAIQYF. The CDR3 region has the DNA TGTGCCATCAGTGAGTCGAGGAGCCTGGCCATTCAGTACTTC.

V is TRBV7-3 and J is TRBJ1-6, with D tentatively TRBD1 (6 bases). Trimming shortened V by 2 bases and J by 6 bases, and 11 bases separated the two germline ends. The V gene's germline CDR1 is SGHTA and CDR2 FQGTGA. This CDR3 contains 15 residues. The DNA of the CDR3 is TGTGCCAGCAGCTTACAGGGGATTGGTAATTCACCCCTCCACTTT. This codes for CASSLQGIGNSPLHF. The full variable domain, in which reference TRBV7-3 and TRBJ1-6 provide the parts outside the CDR3, is GAGVSQTPSNKVTEKGKYVELRCDPISGHTALYWYRQSLGQGPEFLIYFQGTGAADDSGLPNDRFFAVRPEGSVSTLKIQRTERGDSAVYLCASSLQGIGNSPLHFGNGTRLTVT.

As DNA, the CDR3 is TGTGCCAGCAGCTTACCGACAGGGGGAAACACCATATATTTT. It encodes CASSLPTGGNTIYF. The chain is built from TRBV11-2 and TRBJ1-3; 7 bases align to TRBD1. The germline CDR1 and CDR2 sequences are SGHAT and FQNNGV. This CDR3 has 14 amino acids. V lost 2 bases, J lost 4 bases, and 2 bases stayed unmatched.